These 2 T cell receptor beta chains were sequenced from one sample in a study of blood T cell repertoires in COVID-19. Produced via immunoSEQ multiplex PCR; TCRdb's table is partial and in-frame only. Here the sample spans some 200,000 clones, roughly 80% being singletons. The material sequenced was peripheral blood. These TCRs come from an older woman who had recovered from COVID-19.

The V call is TRBV5-5, the J call TRBJ2-5; TRBD1 might be the D (6 bases). Trimming took off 1 base at V and 7 bases at J, with 20 bases between the two ends. The germline CDR1 and CDR2 sequences are SGHKS and YYEKEE (reference sequence). This CDR3 is 16 amino acids long. CDR3 protein: CASSLYPRGPRGTQYF. CDR3 sequence (DNA): TGTGCCAGCAGCTTGTACCCCAGGGGCCCTCGGGGGACCCAGTACTTC.

V and J are TRBV10-3 and TRBJ2-5, with TRBD2 matching 9 bases. The trim removed 2 bases at V and 1 base at J, leaving 2 bases unmatched. The CDR3 totals 15 residues. The V gene's germline CDR1 is ENHRY and CDR2 SYGVKD. The CDR3 nucleotides are TGTGCCATCAGTGAGCGAGCGGGGGGCCAAGAGACCCAGTACTTC. Its translation: CAISERAGGQETQYF.